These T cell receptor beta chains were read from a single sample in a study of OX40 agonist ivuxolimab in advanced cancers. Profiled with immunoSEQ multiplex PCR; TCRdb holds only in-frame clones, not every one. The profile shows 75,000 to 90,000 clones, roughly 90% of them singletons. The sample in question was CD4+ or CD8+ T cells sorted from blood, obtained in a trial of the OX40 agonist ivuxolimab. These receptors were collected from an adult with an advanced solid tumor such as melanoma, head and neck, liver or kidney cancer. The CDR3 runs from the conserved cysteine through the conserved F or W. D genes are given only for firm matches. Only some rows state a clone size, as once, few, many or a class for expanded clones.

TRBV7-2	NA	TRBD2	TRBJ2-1	TGTGCCAGCATCGTACTAGCGGGAGGGGGGCAGTTCTTC	CASIVLAGGGQFF
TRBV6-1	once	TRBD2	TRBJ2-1	TGTGCCAGGACCAGACTAGCGGGAGAAGCCCAGGAGCAGTTCTTC	CARTRLAGEAQEQFF
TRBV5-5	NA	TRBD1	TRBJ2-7	TGTGCCAGCAGCGCTGGACAGGGCATCTCCTACGAGCAGTACTTC	CASSAGQGISYEQYF
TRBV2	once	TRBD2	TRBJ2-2	TGTGCCAGCAGACTAGCGGGAAACACCGGGGAGCTGTTTTTT	CASRLAGNTGELFF
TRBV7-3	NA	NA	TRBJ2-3	TGTGCCAGCAGCTTAATTGTCGGTAGCTCTAGCACAGATACGCAGTATTTT	CASSLIVGSSSTDTQYF
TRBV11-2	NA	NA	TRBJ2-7	TGTGCCAGCAGCCTACAGGGTATGCCAGCTGAGCAGTACTTC	CASSLQGMPAEQYF
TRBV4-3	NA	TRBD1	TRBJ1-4	TGCGCCAGCAGCCGAACCGGGACAGGGCCAGAAAAACTGTTTTTT	CASSRTGTGPEKLFF
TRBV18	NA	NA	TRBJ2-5	TGTGCCAGCTCACCACGAGACACCCAAGAGACCCAGTACTTC	CASSPRDTQETQYF
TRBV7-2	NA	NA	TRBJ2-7	TGTGCCAGCAGCCTCTCTTCTAGCCGGTCCTACGAGCAGTACTTC	CASSLSSSRSYEQYF
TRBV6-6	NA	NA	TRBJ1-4	TGTGCCAGCAGGCCAGGGTCTAATGAAAAACTGTTTTTT	CASRPGSNEKLFF
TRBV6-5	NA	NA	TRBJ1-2	TGTGCCAGCAGGTTGACTGGGGGCAATGGCTACACCTTC	CASRLTGGNGYTF
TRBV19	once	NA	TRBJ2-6	TGTGCCAGTAGTGTTTTGGGGAGCTCTGGGGCCAACGTCCTGACTTTC	CASSVLGSSGANVLTF
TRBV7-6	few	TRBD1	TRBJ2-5	TGTGCCAGCAGCTTCGCTCCGACAGGGGTCCGAGAGACCCAGTACTTC	CASSFAPTGVRETQYF
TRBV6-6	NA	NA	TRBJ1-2	TGTGCCAGCAGCACGACAGCGCTCTATGGCTACACCTTC	CASSTTALYGYTF
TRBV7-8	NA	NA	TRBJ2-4	TGTGCCAGCAGCAGGCCTCGTAACATTCAGTACTTC	CASSRPRNIQYF
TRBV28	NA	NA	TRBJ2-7	TGTGCCAGCAGTCCTCCTACAGCGGTCGACGAGCAGTACTTC	CASSPPTAVDEQYF
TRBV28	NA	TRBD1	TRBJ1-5	TGTGCCAGCAGTTTAAGGGACAGGGGGAAGCTTAGCAATCAGCCCCAGCATTTT	CASSLRDRGKLSNQPQHF
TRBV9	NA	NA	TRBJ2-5	TGTGCCAGCAGCGTAGGACTGCAAGAGACCCAGTACTTC	CASSVGLQETQYF
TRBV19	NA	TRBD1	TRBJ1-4	TGTGCCAGTAGTGACCTTGGTCTGAGACAGGGGTCGTCAAAACTGTTTTTT	CASSDLGLRQGSSKLFF
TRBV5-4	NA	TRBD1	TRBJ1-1	TGTGCCAGCAGCCAACAGGGGGCGTTAAACACTGAAGCTTTCTTT	CASSQQGALNTEAFF
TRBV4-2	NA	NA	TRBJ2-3	TGTGCCAGCAGCCAAGATCGGAGTATTCGCACAGATACGCAGTATTTT	CASSQDRSIRTDTQYF
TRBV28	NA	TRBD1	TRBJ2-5	TGTGCCAGCAGTTCGGGACAGCTTGGCCAGACCCAGTACTTC	CASSSGQLGQTQYF
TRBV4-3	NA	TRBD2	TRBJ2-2	TGCGCCAGCAGCCAAGGTGCGAGCGGGGCGGGCTATCCCGGGGAGCTGTTTTTT	CASSQGASGAGYPGELFF
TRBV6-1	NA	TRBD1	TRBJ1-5	TGTGCCAGCAGTGTGTATGGTCAGGGGGAATTCCGAGGCAATCAGCCCCAGCATTTT	CASSVYGQGEFRGNQPQHF
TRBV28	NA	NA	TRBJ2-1	TGTGCCAGCAGTTTGACGTCTAAGACCTACAATGAGCAGTTCTTC	CASSLTSKTYNEQFF
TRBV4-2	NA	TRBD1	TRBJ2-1	TGTGCCAGCAGCCAAGATCCACAGGGGGGAGGTGAGCAGTTCTTC	CASSQDPQGGGEQFF
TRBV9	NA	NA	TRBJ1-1	TGTGCCAGCAGCGTAGCACAGAACACTGAAGCTTTCTTT	CASSVAQNTEAFF
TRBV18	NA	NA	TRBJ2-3	TGTGCCAGCTCACCACTGGCTAGCGGCACAGATACGCAGTATTTT	CASSPLASGTDTQYF
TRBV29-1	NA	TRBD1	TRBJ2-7	TGCAGCGTCGTCCCGGGACAGGGCTACGAGCAGTACTTC	CSVVPGQGYEQYF
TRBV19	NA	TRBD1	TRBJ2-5	TGTGCCAGTAGTCCAACCCCTACAGGGGTCTTGGAGACCCAGTACTTC	CASSPTPTGVLETQYF
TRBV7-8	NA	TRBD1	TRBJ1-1	TGTGCCAGCAGCTTCGGACAGGCCGCTGAAGCTTTCTTT	CASSFGQAAEAFF
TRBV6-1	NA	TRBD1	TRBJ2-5	TGTGCCAGCAGTGAATCTCCAGTTGGACAGGGGGCGCTCAATCAAGAGACCCAGTACTTC	CASSESPVGQGALNQETQYF
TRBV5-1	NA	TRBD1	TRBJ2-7	TGCGCCAGCAGCCTAGGACAGGTGAACGAGCAGTACTTC	CASSLGQVNEQYF
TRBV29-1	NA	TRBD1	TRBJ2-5	TGCAGCGTTCCCCGGGACAGGGCGGGGGAGACCCAGTACTTC	CSVPRDRAGETQYF
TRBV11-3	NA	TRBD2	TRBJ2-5	TGTGCCAGCAGCTTAGCGGGACCCTCGTCGATAGCGGGGGTCCAAGAGACCCAGTACTTC	CASSLAGPSSIAGVQETQYF
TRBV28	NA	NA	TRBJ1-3	TGTGCCAGCGAAGGGATGGGGCTCGGAAACACCATATATTTT	CASEGMGLGNTIYF
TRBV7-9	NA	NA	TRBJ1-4	TGTGCCAGCAAGGGACCACCATCTAATGAAAAACTGTTTTTT	CASKGPPSNEKLFF
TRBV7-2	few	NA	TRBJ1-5	TGTGCCAGCAGCGGTAGCTGGGGGCCAGGTCATCGTCAGCCCCAGCATTTT	CASSGSWGPGHRQPQHF
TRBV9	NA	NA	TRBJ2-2	TGTGCCAGCAGCGTAGGACCCTTGAACACCGGGGAGCTGTTTTTT	CASSVGPLNTGELFF
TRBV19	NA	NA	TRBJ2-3	TGTGCCAGTAGTATAGATAAGGGCGGAAGCACAGATACGCAGTATTTT	CASSIDKGGSTDTQYF
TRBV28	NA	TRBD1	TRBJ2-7	TGTGCCAGCACCCTTTATCAAGGGGGCGGCTCCGAGCAGTACTTC	CASTLYQGGGSEQYF
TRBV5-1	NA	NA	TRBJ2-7	TGCGCCAGCAGCCCGGACCCCCCGGGCAGCTACGAGCAGTACTTC	CASSPDPPGSYEQYF
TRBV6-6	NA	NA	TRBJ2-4	TGTGCCACCCAAGGGGGGGGCCAAAACATTCAGTACTTC	CATQGGGQNIQYF
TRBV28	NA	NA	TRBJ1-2	TGTGCCAGCAGTTTATTAATGGGGAATGGCTACACCTTC	CASSLLMGNGYTF
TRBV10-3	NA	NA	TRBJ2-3	TGTGCCATCAGGGCGTCGGGGGCTAGCACAGATACGCAGTATTTT	CAIRASGASTDTQYF
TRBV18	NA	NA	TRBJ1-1	TGTGCCAGCTCACCACAGCGTATGAACACTGAAGCTTTCTTT	CASSPQRMNTEAFF
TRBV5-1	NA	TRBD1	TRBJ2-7	TGTGCCAGCAGCTCCCTGGACAGGGGCGTCTACGAGCAGTACTTC	CASSSLDRGVYEQYF